The 26 T cell receptor beta chains presented below share a single source sample, sequenced in a study of Graves' ophthalmopathy and Graves' hyperthyroidism. The TCR beta CDR3 regions underwent amplification from RNA transcripts. HTBI primers primed a first-round RT-PCR, and a second-round multiplex PCR followed. Using its own MiXCR run on the multiplex PCR reads, TCRdb lists one record per CDR3 protein. This table holds almost 750,000 distinct CDR3 sequences, 40% found once. The sequencing input was peripheral blood. The receptors originated from an adult man with Graves' ophthalmopathy.

In its sample, this clonotype was seen a few times. The V call is TRBV6-1, the J call TRBJ2-5, with 8 bases identical to TRBD1. V gave up 1 base and J gave up 4 bases; unmatched junction bases: 14. Germline V gives CDR1 MNHNS, CDR2 SASEGT. The CDR3 consists of 18 residues. CDR3 sequence (DNA): TGTGCCAGCAGTGAAGTGAGGGGATGGACAGGGCCTCCAGAGACCCAGTACTTC. Residues: CASSEVRGWTGPPETQYF.

The rearrangement joins TRBV15 to TRBJ1-4, with D unclear. CDR3 length: 13 residues. Trimming stripped 0 bases from V and 6 bases from J, with 5 bases between. CDR1 is LNHNV and CDR2 is YYDKDF in the germline V gene (reference sequence). The DNA for the CDR3 is TGTGCCACCAGCAGAGATGGGGATGAAAAACTGTTTTTT. Translation: CATSRDGDEKLFF.

This sequence joins TRBV7-8 and TRBJ1-4; D uncertain. The V end lost 4 bases, the J end lost 4 bases, and 10 bases lay between the germline ends. Germline V gene data show CDR1 as SGHVS and CDR2 as FQNEAQ. The CDR3 loop spans 14 amino acids. For the CDR3, the DNA is TGTGCCAGCAGCTCCGGGAACTATAATGAAAAACTGTTTTTT. Translated, it gives CASSSGNYNEKLFF.

Details on this clonotype: A much larger clonotype is one base distant, so this may be a read error. The V and J genes are TRBV5-1 and TRBJ2-7; 8 positions match TRBD1. This CDR3 is 14 amino acids long. Trimming at V came to 0 bases and at J to 6 bases, leaving 5 bases not matched to a gene. The germline CDR1 and CDR2 sequences are SGHRS and YFSETQ. The CDR3 sequence: CASSLVGDRSEQYF. CDR3 nucleotides: TGCGCCAGCAGCTTGGTGGGGGACAGGAGCGAGCAGTACTTC.

In its sample, this clonotype was seen a few times. The rearrangement uses TRBV29-1 and TRBJ2-7; D remains unclear. The closer fit of TRBJ2-1 to the DNA end suggests the J call may be wrong. CDR3 length: 13 amino acids. Per the germline V gene, CDR1 is SQVTM and CDR2 is ANQGSEA. The CDR3 spells CSVGAYPRNEQFF. The DNA for the CDR3 is TGCAGCGTTGGGGCATACCCACGCAATGAGCAGTTCTTC.

This clonotype showed up many times. The V gene is TRBV29-1, the J gene TRBJ2-7, with D perhaps TRBD1 (5 bases). Trimming cost V 7 bases and J 2 bases, with 12 bases left between them. CDR1 is SQVTM and CDR2 is ANQGSEA in the germline V gene. The CDR3 has 12 residues. The CDR3 loop reads CSGYRSPYEQYF. The CDR3 DNA sequence: TGCAGCGGTTACAGGTCACCCTACGAGCAGTACTTC.

Only a few counts were recorded for this clonotype. One end of the junction is discordant with germline, which a read error may explain. The CDR3 nucleotides are TGCGCCAGCAGCCAAGAGGCGGGAGCCGGGTACGAGCAGTACTTC. Translating it yields CASSQEAGAGYEQYF. The V and J genes are TRBV7-9 and TRBJ2-7; 7 positions agree with TRBD2. This CDR3 is 15 amino acids long. The germline gives CDR1 SEHNR, CDR2 FQNEAQ (reference sequence).

This clonotype occurred a few times. The chain couples TRBV11-2 to TRBJ1-1; D not resolved. This CDR3 has 13 residues. Between the trimmed V and J ends, which lost 4 bases and 1 base, there was a span of 7 bases. Germline assignment: CDR1 SGHAT and CDR2 FQNNGV. The CDR3 DNA is TGTGCCAGCAGCTACCTCTGGAACACTGAAGCTTTCTTT. It codes for CASSYLWNTEAFF.

There are many counts of this clonotype. This chain joins TRBV15 and TRBJ1-1; D unresolved. In germline, CDR1 is LNHNV, CDR2 YYDKDF (reference sequence). This CDR3 has 14 residues. V was trimmed by 0 bases and J by 4 bases, leaving 9 bases between them. The CDR3 region is CATSREPTITEAFF. The DNA of the CDR3 is TGTGCCACCAGCAGAGAACCCACTATCACTGAAGCTTTCTTT.

CDR3 bases: TGTGCCAGTAGTCAGGGACATTTAACTGAAGCTTTCTTT. It specifies CASSQGHLTEAFF. V usage is TRBV19 and J usage is TRBJ1-1; D is possibly TRBD1 (6 bases). Trimming cost V 5 bases and J 5 bases, with 12 bases left between them. The germline CDR1 and CDR2 sequences are LNHDA and SQIVND (reference sequence). The CDR3 is 13 amino acids.

This clonotype was recorded many times. A junction end diverges from the germline sequence, so it may reflect a read error. The chain links TRBV2 to TRBJ2-5, with 10 bases matching TRBD2. CDR1 is SNHLY and CDR2 is FYNNEI in the germline V gene. This CDR3 has 15 residues. CDR3 sequence: CASSEDSGGSEAQYF. The CDR3 DNA follows: TGTGCCAGCAGTGAAGATAGCGGGGGGTCGGAGGCCCAATACTTC.

Remarks on this clonotype: The junction departs from the called germline gene at one end, perhaps through a read error. The V and J genes are TRBV11-2 and TRBJ1-4, with TRBD1 matching over 10 bases. This CDR3 has 15 residues. Germline V gene lookup returns CDR1 SGHAT and CDR2 FQNNGV. Here the CDR3 reads CASSQEGTGAEKLFF. In DNA, the CDR3 is TGCGCCAGCAGCCAAGAAGGGACAGGGGCCGAAAAACTGTTTTTT.

V and J are TRBV7-8 and TRBJ2-5, with D unresolved. V dropped 4 bases and J dropped 5 bases, with 14 bases sitting between them. The CDR3 loop spans 14 amino acids. CDR1 is SGHVS, CDR2 FQNEAQ, per germline. The CDR3 bases are TGTGCCAGCAGCTCAATAGCTGTGGAGGAGACCCAGTACTTC. Residues: CASSSIAVEETQYF.

The table lists this clonotype with many counts. The V gene is TRBV10-3, the J gene TRBJ1-1; 8 nucleotides match TRBD1. Germline values: CDR1 ENHRY, CDR2 SYGVKD. Trimming at V came to 7 bases and at J to 4 bases, leaving 5 bases not matched to a gene. The CDR3 extends over 13 amino acids. CDR3 sequence reads: CAIKETGGTEAFF. CDR3 coding DNA: TGTGCCATCAAGGAAACAGGGGGCACTGAAGCTTTCTTT.

This clonotype was counted once. The rearrangement links TRBV7-8 to TRBJ1-1; 10 bases line up with TRBD1. The germline V gene encodes CDR1 SGHVS and CDR2 FQNEAQ. Germline trimming cut 5 bases from V and 4 bases from J; bases unmatched to any gene: 10. The CDR3 spans 16 residues. The CDR3 sequence is CASSASGTGVSTEAFF. Here the CDR3 DNA reads TGTGCCAGCAGCGCCTCCGGGACAGGGGTAAGCACTGAAGCTTTCTTT. Complete variable domain (other parts from reference TRBV7-8 and TRBJ1-1): GAGVSQSPRYKVAKRGQDVALRCDPISGHVSLFWYQQALGQGPEFLTYFQNEAQLDKSGLPSDRFFAERPEGSVSTLKIQRTQQEDSAVYLCASSASGTGVSTEAFFGQGTRLTVV.

The chain uses TRBV29-1 and TRBJ2-5; weak D call: TRBD1 (6 bases). Per germline, CDR1 SQVTM and CDR2 ANQGSEA. V lost 6 bases to trimming and J lost 1 base, with 9 bases between them. CDR3 length equals 12 residues. The CDR3 sequence is CSVDSAQETQYF. The CDR3 DNA is TGCAGCGTGGACAGCGCCCAAGAGACCCAGTACTTC.

As concerns this clonotype: With a much larger clone just one base away, this may be a read error. The chain links TRBV10-3 to TRBJ2-7, with no clear D. The CDR3 has 12 residues. Germline CDR1 reads ENHRY; CDR2 reads SYGVKD. Trimming removed 8 bases from V and 0 bases from J, with 8 bases in between. CDR3 bases: TGTGCCATCGTGACCTCCTCCTACGAGCAGTACTTC. Encoded protein: CAIVTSSYEQYF.

Notes on this clonotype: A much larger clone lies a single base off, so this may be a read error. The chain combines TRBV2 with TRBJ2-2, with 8 nucleotides matching TRBD2. The CDR3 contains 15 residues. Germline-derived CDR1 and CDR2 are SNHLY and FYNNEI. CDR3 amino acids: CASSSSGMITWELFF. In nucleotides, the CDR3 is TGTGCCAGCAGTAGTAGCGGGATGATCACCTGGGAGCTGTTTTTT.

This clonotype was seen at least ten times. The chain recombines TRBV10-3 with TRBJ1-3, with D possibly TRBD1 on 5 matching bases. Germline CDR1 reads ENHRY; CDR2 reads SYGVKD. This CDR3 has 17 amino acids. The V end was cut by 4 bases, the J end by 0 bases, with 16 bases between. Here the CDR3 reads CAISVGHVKSSGNTIYF. In DNA form, the CDR3 reads TGTGCCATCAGTGTCGGACACGTAAAGAGCTCTGGAAACACCATATATTTT.

In its sample, this clonotype was seen a few times. The J gene is TRBJ2-2, the V gene TRBV2, with 8 nucleotides matching TRBD1. Per the germline V gene, CDR1 is SNHLY and CDR2 is FYNNEI. The trim removed 6 bases at V and 5 bases at J, leaving 8 bases unmatched. This CDR3 contains 15 residues. The CDR3 nucleotides read TGTGCCAGCAGCCGGGACAGGCCGGCAACCGGGGAGCTGTTTTTT. This sequence encodes CASSRDRPATGELFF. Together with reference TRBV2 and TRBJ2-2, the CDR3 gives the full variable domain: EPEVTQTPSHQVTQMGQEVILRCVPISNHLYFYWYRQILGQKVEFLVSFYNNEISEKSEIFDDQFSVERPDGSNFTLKIRSTKLEDSAMYFCASSRDRPATGELFFGEGSRLTVL.

This chain connects TRBV2 to TRBJ1-5; D gene uncertain. Per the germline V gene, CDR1 is SNHLY and CDR2 is FYNNEI. V was pared by 2 bases and J by 0 bases, with 14 bases between. The CDR3 loop spans 17 amino acids. In DNA, the CDR3 is TGTGCCAGCAGTGAATCTCTAGCCCGTAATAGCAATCAGCCCCAGCATTTT. Translation gives CASSESLARNSNQPQHF.

The rearrangement uses TRBV7-2 and TRBJ2-7; perhaps TRBD1 as D (5 bases). CDR1 and CDR2 (germline): SGHTA, FQGNSA. Trimming cost V 6 bases and J 3 bases, with 18 bases left between them. CDR3 length: 15 amino acids. Written as DNA, the CDR3 is TGTGCCAGCAGTTTCCCCGACAGAGGTCTCTACGAGCAGTACTTC. Translation: CASSFPDRGLYEQYF. The variable domain in full, completed from reference TRBV7-2 and TRBJ2-7, reads GAGVSQSPSNKVTEKGKDVELRCDPISGHTALYWYRQSLGQGLEFLIYFQGNSAPDKSGLPSDRFSAERTGGSVSTLTIQRTQQEDSAVYLCASSFPDRGLYEQYFGPGTRLTVT.

The rearrangement joins TRBV5-1 to TRBJ1-1; D call uncertain. This CDR3 has 14 amino acids. The germline V gene has CDR1 SGHRS and CDR2 YFSETQ. Trimming took 0 bases from V and 0 from J, leaving 6 bases between them. This CDR3 is CASSLDQMNTEAFF. The CDR3 coding sequence is TGCGCCAGCAGCTTGGATCAGATGAACACTGAAGCTTTCTTT.

The chain recombines TRBV25-1 with TRBJ1-3; D unclear. This CDR3 is 16 amino acids long. The V end lost 3 bases, the J end lost 1 base, and 13 bases lay between the germline ends. Germline values: CDR1 MGHDK, CDR2 SYGVNS. The CDR3 is CASSDVWALSGNTIYF. CDR3 bases: TGTGCCAGCAGTGATGTCTGGGCCCTTTCTGGAAACACCATATATTTT.

This clonotype was observed a single time. Since a much larger clone is just one base distant, this may be a read error. The chain carries TRBV2 and TRBJ1-1, with D tentatively TRBD1 (5 bases). From germline, CDR1 is SNHLY and CDR2 FYNNEI. The CDR3 spans 14 residues. The V end was cut by 3 bases, the J end by 1 base, with 9 bases between. The CDR3 DNA is TGTGCCAGCAGTGAGGGACGGGGGAACACTGAAGCTTTCTTT. The encoded protein is CASSEGRGNTEAFF. The whole variable domain, filled in from reference TRBV2 and TRBJ1-1, reads EPEVTQTPSHQVTQMGQEVILRCVPISNHLYFYWYRQILGQKVEFLVSFYNNEISEKSEIFDDQFSVERPDGSNFTLKIRSTKLEDSAMYFCASSEGRGNTEAFFGQGTRLTVV.

The table lists this clonotype with many counts. The chain links TRBV7-2 to TRBJ2-7; D unresolved. This CDR3 is built from 16 residues. Germline lookup yields CDR1 SGHTA and CDR2 FQGNSA. Trimming took off 4 bases at V and 1 base at J, with 17 bases between the two ends. The CDR3: CASSSSAGWGSYEQYF. In DNA form, the CDR3 reads TGTGCCAGCAGCTCCTCGGCAGGTTGGGGTTCCTACGAGCAGTACTTC.